The present T cell receptor (beta chain) was sequenced within a study of cytomegalovirus exposure and HLA in healthy donors. About this clone itself: Antigen: not known. Compared with germline, one end of the junction differs, possibly owing to a read error.

Study-level results: Reported performance of the classifier showed diagnosis of cytomegalovirus status with high specificity and sensitivity.

Germline V gene sequence: CDR1 SEHNR, CDR2 FQNEAQ (reference sequence). The CDR3 spans 16 residues. 60 Vbeta and 13 Jbeta primers were used in PCR. The table came from immunoSEQ multiplex PCR; TCRdb's copy has only in-frame clones and leaves some out. The sample holds some 110,000 clones, over 65% seen once. Healthy donors of bone marrow made up the group. What was sequenced was PBMCs. V gene TRBV7-9 combines with J gene TRBJ1-1; D remains ambiguous. The clonotype was recovered from a woman in her forties in good health and CMV-seronegative. The CDR3 sequence: CSSSLEGGRLNTEAFF. CDR3 nucleotides: TGTTCCAGCAGCTTAGAAGGCGGGAGACTGAACACTGAAGCTTTCTTT.